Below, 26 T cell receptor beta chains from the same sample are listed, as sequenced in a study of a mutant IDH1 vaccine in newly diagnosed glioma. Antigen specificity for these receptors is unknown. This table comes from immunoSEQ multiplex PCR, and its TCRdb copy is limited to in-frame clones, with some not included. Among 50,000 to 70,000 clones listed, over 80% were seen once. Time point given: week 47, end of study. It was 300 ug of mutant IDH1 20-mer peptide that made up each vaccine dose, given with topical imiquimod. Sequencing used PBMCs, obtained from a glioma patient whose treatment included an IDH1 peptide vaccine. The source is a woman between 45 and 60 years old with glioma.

CDR3 region: CASSLPAGTGQETQYF. For the CDR3, the DNA is TGTGCCAGCAGCCTTCCAGCCGGGACTGGCCAAGAGACCCAGTACTTC. V and J are TRBV6-6 and TRBJ2-5; TRBD2 is a possible D gene (6 bases). CDR1 and CDR2 (germline): MNHNY, SVGAGI (reference sequence). The V end was cut by 6 bases, the J end by 1 base, with 18 bases between. CDR3 length: 16 residues.

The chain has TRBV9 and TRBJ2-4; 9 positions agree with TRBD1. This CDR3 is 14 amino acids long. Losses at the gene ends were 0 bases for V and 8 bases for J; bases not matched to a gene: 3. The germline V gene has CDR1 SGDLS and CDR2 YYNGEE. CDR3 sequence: CASSVVGDRDIQYF. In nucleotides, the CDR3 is TGTGCCAGCAGCGTAGTAGGGGACAGGGACATTCAGTACTTC.

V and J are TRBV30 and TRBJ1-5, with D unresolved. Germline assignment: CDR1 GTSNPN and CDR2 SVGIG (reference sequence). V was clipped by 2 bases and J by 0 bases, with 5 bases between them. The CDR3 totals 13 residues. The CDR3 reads CAWSQNSNQPQHF. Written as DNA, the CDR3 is TGTGCCTGGAGTCAGAATAGCAATCAGCCCCAGCATTTT.

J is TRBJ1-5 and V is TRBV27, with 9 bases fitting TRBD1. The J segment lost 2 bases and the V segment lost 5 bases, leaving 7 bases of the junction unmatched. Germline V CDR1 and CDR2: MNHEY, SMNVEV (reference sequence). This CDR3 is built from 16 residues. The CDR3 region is CASSPLGQGGNQPQHF. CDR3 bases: TGTGCCAGCAGTCCGTTGGGACAGGGTGGCAATCAGCCCCAGCATTTT.

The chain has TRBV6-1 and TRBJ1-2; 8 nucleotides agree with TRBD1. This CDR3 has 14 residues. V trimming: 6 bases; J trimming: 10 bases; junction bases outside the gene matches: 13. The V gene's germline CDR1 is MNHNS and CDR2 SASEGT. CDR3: CASSGQGIYSDYTF. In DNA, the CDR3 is TGTGCCAGCAGCGGACAGGGAATTTATAGTGACTACACCTTC.

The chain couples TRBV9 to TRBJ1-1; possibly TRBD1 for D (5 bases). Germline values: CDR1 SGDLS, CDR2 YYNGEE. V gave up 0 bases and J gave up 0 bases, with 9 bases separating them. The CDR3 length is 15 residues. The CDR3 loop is CASSVAGGMNTEAFF. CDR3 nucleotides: TGTGCCAGCAGCGTAGCCGGGGGTATGAACACTGAAGCTTTCTTT.

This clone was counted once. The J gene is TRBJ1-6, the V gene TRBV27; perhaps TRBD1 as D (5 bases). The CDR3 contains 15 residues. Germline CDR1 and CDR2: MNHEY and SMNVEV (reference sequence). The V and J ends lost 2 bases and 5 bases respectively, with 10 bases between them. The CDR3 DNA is TGTGCCAGCAGTTTAACGGGACTAAATAATTCACCCCTCCACTTT. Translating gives CASSLTGLNNSPLHF.

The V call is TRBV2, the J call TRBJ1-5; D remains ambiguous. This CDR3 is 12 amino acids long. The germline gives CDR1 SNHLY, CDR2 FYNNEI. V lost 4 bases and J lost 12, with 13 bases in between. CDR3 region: CASSVDGLHQHF. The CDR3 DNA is TGTGCCAGCAGTGTTGACGGACTCCACCAGCATTTT.

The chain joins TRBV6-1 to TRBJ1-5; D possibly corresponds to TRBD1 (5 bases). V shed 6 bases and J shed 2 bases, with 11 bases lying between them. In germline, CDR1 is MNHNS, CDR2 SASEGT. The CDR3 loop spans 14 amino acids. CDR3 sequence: CASSGGTRNQPQHF. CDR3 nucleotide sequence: TGTGCCAGCAGCGGGGGAACACGCAATCAGCCCCAGCATTTT.

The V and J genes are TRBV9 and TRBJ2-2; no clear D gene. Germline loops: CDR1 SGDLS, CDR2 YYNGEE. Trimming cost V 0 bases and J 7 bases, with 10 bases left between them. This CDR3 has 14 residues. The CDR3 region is CASSVVVDGGELFF. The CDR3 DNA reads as TGTGCCAGCAGCGTAGTGGTGGATGGCGGGGAGCTGTTTTTT. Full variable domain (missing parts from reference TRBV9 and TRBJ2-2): DSGVTQTPKHLITATGQRVTLRCSPRSGDLSVYWYQQSLDQGLQFLIQYYNGEERAKGNILERFSAQQFPDLHSELNLSSLELGDSALYFCASSVVVDGGELFFGEGSRLTVL.

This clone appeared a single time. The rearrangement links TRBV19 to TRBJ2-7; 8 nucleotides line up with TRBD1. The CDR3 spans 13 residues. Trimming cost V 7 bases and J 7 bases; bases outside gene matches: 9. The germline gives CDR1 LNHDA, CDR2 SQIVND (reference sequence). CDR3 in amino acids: CASNQGASYEQYF. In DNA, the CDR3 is TGTGCCAGTAACCAGGGGGCTAGCTATGAGCAGTACTTC.

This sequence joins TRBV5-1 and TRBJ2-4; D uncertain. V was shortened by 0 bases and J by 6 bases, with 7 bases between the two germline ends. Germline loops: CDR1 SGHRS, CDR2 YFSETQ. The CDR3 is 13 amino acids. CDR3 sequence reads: CASSLGKGNIQYF. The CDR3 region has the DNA TGCGCCAGCAGCTTGGGCAAGGGAAACATTCAGTACTTC.

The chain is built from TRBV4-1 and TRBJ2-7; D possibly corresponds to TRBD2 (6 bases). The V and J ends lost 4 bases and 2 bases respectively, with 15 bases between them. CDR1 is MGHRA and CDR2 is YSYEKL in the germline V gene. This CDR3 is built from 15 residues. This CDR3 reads CASSRRAGGPYEQYF. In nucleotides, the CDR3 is TGCGCCAGCAGCCGCCGGGCCGGGGGTCCCTACGAGCAGTACTTC.

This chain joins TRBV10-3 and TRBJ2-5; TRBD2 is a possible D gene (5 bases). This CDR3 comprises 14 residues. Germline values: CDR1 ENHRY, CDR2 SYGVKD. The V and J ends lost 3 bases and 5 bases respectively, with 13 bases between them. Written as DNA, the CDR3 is TGTGCCATCAGTGATGCAGCGGTGGCGGAGACCCAGTACTTC. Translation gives CAISDAAVAETQYF.

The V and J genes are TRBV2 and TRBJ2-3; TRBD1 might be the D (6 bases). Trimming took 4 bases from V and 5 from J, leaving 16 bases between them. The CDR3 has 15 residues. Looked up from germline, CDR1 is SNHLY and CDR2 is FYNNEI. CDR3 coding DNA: TGTGCCAGCAGTGCGGGACAAAGCCCTGTAGATACGCAGTATTTT. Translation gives CASSAGQSPVDTQYF. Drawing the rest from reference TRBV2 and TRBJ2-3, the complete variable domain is EPEVTQTPSHQVTQMGQEVILRCVPISNHLYFYWYRQILGQKVEFLVSFYNNEISEKSEIFDDQFSVERPDGSNFTLKIRSTKLEDSAMYFCASSAGQSPVDTQYFGPGTRLTVL.

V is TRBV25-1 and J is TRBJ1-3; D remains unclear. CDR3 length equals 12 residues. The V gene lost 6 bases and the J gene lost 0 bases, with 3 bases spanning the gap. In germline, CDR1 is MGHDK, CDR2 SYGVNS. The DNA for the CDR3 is TGTGCCAGCAGCTTCTCTGGAAACACCATATATTTT. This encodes CASSFSGNTIYF.

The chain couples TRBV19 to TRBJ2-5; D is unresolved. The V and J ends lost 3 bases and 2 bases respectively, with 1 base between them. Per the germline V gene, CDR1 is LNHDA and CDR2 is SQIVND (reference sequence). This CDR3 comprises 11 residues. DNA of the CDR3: TGTGCCAGTAGTATGCAAGAGACCCAGTACTTC. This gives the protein CASSMQETQYF.

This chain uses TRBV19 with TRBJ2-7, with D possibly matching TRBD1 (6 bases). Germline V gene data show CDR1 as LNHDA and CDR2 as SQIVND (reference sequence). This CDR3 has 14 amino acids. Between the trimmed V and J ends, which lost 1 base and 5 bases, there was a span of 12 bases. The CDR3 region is CASSIAQGYHEQYF. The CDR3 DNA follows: TGTGCCAGTAGTATAGCGCAGGGGTACCACGAGCAGTACTTC. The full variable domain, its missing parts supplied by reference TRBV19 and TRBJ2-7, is DGGITQSPKYLFRKEGQNVTLSCEQNLNHDAMYWYRQDPGQGLRLIYYSQIVNDFQKGDIAEGYSVSREKKESFPLTVTSAQKNPTAFYLCASSIAQGYHEQYFGPGTRLTVT.

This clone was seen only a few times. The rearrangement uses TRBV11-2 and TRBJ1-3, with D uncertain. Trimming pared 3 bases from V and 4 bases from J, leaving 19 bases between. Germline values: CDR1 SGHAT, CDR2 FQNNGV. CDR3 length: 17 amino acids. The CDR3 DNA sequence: TGTGCCAGCAGCTTTATAGATGCAGTGGTACACGGAAACACCATATATTTT. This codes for CASSFIDAVVHGNTIYF.

The CDR3 DNA is TGCGCCAGCAGTCGTACCATCGGGGGGGCCTACGAGCAGTACTTC. It codes for CASSRTIGGAYEQYF. The chain is built from TRBV5-1 and TRBJ2-7; the match to TRBD2 covers 8 bases. The germline gives CDR1 SGHRS, CDR2 YFSETQ. The J segment lost 2 bases and the V segment lost 5 bases, leaving 9 bases of the junction unmatched. The CDR3 is 15 residues long.

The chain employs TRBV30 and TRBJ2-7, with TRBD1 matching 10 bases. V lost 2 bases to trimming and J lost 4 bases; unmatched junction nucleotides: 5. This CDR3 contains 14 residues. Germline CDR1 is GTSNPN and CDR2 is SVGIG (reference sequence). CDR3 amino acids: CAWSTGTGVYEQYF. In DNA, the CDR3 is TGTGCCTGGAGTACCGGGACAGGGGTTTACGAGCAGTACTTC.

The DNA for the CDR3 is TGTGCCAGCAGCATAGCAGGGGGCGTGGACACTGAAGCTTTCTTT. This translates into CASSIAGGVDTEAFF. The rearrangement joins TRBV5-4 to TRBJ1-1; TRBD1 aligns across 8 bases. Germline lookup yields CDR1 SGHNT and CDR2 YYREEE (reference sequence). V dropped 4 bases and J dropped 3; count of bases not matched to a gene: 8. The CDR3 is made up of 15 amino acids.

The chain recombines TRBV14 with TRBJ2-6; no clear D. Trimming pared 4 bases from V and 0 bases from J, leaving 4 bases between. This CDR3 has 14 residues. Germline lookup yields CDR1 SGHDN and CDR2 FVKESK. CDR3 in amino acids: CASSPSSGANVLTF. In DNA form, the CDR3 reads TGTGCCAGCAGCCCAAGCTCTGGGGCCAACGTCCTGACTTTC.

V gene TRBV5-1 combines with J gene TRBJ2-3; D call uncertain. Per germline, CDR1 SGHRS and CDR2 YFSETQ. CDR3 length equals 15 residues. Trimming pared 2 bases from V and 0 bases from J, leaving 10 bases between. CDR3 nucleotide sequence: TGCGCCAGCAGCTTCCAACTACATAGCACAGATACGCAGTATTTT. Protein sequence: CASSFQLHSTDTQYF.

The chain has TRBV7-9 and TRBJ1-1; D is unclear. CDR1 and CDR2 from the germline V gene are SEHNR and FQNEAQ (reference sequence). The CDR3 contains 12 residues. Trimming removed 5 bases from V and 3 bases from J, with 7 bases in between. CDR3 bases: TGTGCCAGCAGCCGTCAAGACACTGAAGCTTTCTTT. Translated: CASSRQDTEAFF.

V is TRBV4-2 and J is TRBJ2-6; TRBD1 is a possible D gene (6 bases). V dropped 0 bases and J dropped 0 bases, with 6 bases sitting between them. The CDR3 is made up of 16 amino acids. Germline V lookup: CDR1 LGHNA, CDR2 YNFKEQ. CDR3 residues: CASSQEGGSGANVLTF. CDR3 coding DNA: TGTGCCAGCAGCCAAGAAGGGGGCTCTGGGGCCAACGTCCTGACTTTC.